This entry is about one T cell receptor beta chain. Germline V gene lookup returns CDR1 MNHNS and CDR2 SASEGT. Unmatched junction bases numbered 12, after V lost 2 bases and J lost 8 bases. The CDR3 spans 18 residues. In the authors' workflow: Cell counts per sample came from amplifying reference gene primers. Assay: immunoSEQ multiplex PCR; the TCRdb copy retains only in-frame clones and omits some. That table furnishes V, J and clone size, whereas the DNA furnished D and trimming. The repertoire includes tens of thousands of clones, about nine tenths of them detected once, and 8.6% sits in the top ten. This entry is derived from a study of blood T cell repertoires in COVID-19. Study details: Donors in the United States, Italy and Spain gave samples during acute or convalescent COVID-19. T cells, B-cell-depleted T cells, or PBMCs supplied cDNA or gDNA.

The rearrangement uses TRBV6-1 and TRBJ2-1; 13 bases are a match to TRBD2. Sequenced input: peripheral blood. The receptor's source is a human donor in a cohort sampled during active COVID-19. CDR3 sequence: CASSEIYGLAGELHEQFF. CDR3 DNA: TGTGCCAGCAGTGAAATTTATGGACTAGCGGGAGAACTCCATGAGCAGTTCTTC.